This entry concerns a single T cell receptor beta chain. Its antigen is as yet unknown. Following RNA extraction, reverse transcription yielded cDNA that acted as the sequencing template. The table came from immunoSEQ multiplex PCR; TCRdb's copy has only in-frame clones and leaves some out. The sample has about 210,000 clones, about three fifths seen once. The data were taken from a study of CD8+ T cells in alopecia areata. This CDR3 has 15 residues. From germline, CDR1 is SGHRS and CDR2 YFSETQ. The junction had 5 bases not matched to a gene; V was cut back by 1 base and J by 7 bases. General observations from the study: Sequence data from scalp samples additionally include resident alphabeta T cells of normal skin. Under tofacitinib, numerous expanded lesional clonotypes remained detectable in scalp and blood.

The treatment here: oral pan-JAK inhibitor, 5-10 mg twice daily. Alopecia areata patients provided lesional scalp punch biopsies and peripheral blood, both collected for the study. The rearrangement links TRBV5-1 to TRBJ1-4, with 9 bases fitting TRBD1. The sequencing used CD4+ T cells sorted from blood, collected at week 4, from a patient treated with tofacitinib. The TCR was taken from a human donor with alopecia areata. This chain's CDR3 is CASSLTGGEAEKLFF. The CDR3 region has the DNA TGCGCCAGCAGCTTGACAGGGGGCGAGGCTGAAAAACTGTTTTTT. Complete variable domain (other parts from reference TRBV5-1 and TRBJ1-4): KAGVTQTPRYLIKTRGQQVTLSCSPISGHRSVSWYQQTPGQGLQFLFEYFSETQRNKGNFPGRFSGRQFSNSRSEMNVSTLELGDSALYLCASSLTGGEAEKLFFGSGTQLSVL.